Listed below are T cell receptor beta chains from one sample, sequenced in a study of T cell responses to AZD1222 COVID-19 vaccine. Only in-frame clones appear in the TCRdb table, and some are missing; sequencing was by immunoSEQ multiplex PCR. The data hold under 150,000 clones, with roughly 92% observed a single time. The sample here was peripheral blood, taken 28 days after the second AZD1222 dose. The receptors derive from an adult who received the AZD1222 COVID-19 vaccine. Both conserved end residues are part of each CDR3. A D gene is named only where the DNA matches it firmly. Clone size appears in some rows only: once, few, many, or a class for an expanded clone.

J gene: TRBJ1-4
clone size: NA
D gene: NA
V gene: TRBV6-1
CDR3 protein: CASSEVPAATNEKLFF
CDR3 DNA: TGTGCCAGCAGTGAAGTTCCGGCCGCAACTAATGAAAAACTGTTTTTT

J gene: TRBJ2-3
clone size: NA
D gene: NA
V gene: TRBV23-1
CDR3 protein: CASSHGQGNTDTQYF
CDR3 DNA: TGCGCCAGCAGTCACGGGCAGGGCAACACAGATACGCAGTATTTT

J gene: TRBJ1-1
clone size: NA
D gene: NA
V gene: TRBV10-3
CDR3 protein: CAISDQGSTEAFF
CDR3 DNA: TGTGCCATCAGTGATCAGGGGAGCACTGAAGCTTTCTTT

J gene: TRBJ2-2
clone size: NA
D gene: NA
V gene: TRBV6-5
CDR3 protein: CAGGLRNTGELFF
CDR3 DNA: TGTGCCGGGGGACTCCGGAACACCGGGGAGCTGTTTTTT

J gene: TRBJ2-7
clone size: NA
D gene: NA
V gene: TRBV11-3
CDR3 protein: CASSRQYSSYEQYF
CDR3 DNA: TGTGCCAGCAGCCGACAGTATAGCTCCTACGAGCAGTACTTC

J gene: TRBJ2-1
clone size: NA
D gene: NA
V gene: TRBV6-1
CDR3 protein: CASSERFGSHNEQFF
CDR3 DNA: TGTGCCAGCAGTGAACGGTTCGGGAGTCACAATGAGCAGTTCTTC

J gene: TRBJ1-2
clone size: NA
D gene: NA
V gene: TRBV6-5
CDR3 protein: CASSWGLTRLRYGYTF
CDR3 DNA: TGTGCCAGCAGTTGGGGCCTTACCCGCCTCCGCTATGGCTACACCTTC

J gene: TRBJ1-2
clone size: NA
D gene: NA
V gene: TRBV9
CDR3 protein: CASSVSFRDGYTF
CDR3 DNA: TGTGCCAGCAGCGTCAGTTTTCGGGATGGCTACACCTTC

J gene: TRBJ2-7
clone size: once
D gene: NA
V gene: TRBV11-2
CDR3 protein: CASSFRLVGSGFYEQYF
CDR3 DNA: TGTGCCAGCAGCTTTCGATTGGTAGGGTCGGGGTTTTACGAGCAGTACTTC

J gene: TRBJ2-7
clone size: NA
D gene: NA
V gene: TRBV3-1/TRBV3-2
CDR3 protein: CASSPKKDLGYEQYF
CDR3 DNA: TGTGCCAGTTCCCCCAAAAAGGATCTCGGGTACGAGCAGTACTTC